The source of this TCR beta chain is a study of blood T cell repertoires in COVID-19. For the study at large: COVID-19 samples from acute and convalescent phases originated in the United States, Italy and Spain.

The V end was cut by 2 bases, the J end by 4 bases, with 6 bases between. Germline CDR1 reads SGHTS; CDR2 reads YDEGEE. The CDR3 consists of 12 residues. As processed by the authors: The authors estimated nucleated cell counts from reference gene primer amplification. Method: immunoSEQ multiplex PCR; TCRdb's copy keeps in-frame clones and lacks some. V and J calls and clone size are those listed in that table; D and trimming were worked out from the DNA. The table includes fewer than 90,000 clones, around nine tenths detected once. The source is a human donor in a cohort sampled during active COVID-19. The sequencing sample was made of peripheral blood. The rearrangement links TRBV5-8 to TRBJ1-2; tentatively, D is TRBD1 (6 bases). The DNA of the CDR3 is TGTGCCAGCAGCTTACAGGGCTATGGCTACACCTTC. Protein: CASSLQGYGYTF.